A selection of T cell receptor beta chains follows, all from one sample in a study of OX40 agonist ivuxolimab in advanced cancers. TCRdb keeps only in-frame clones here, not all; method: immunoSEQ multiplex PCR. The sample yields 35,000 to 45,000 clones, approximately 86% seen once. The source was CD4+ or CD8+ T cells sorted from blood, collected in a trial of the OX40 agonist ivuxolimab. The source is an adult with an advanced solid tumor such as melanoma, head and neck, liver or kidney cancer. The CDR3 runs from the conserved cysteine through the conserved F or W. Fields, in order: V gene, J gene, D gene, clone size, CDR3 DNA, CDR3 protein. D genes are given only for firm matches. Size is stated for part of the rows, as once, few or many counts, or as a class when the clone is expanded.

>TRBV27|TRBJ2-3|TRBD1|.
TGTGCCAGCAGTTTAGGACAGGGGGCCCTCACAGATACGCAGTATTTT
CASSLGQGALTDTQYF
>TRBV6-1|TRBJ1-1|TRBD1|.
TGTGCCAGCAGTGAGAAGTGGGACAGAATGAACACTGAAGCTTTCTTT
CASSEKWDRMNTEAFF
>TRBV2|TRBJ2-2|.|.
TGTGCCAGCAATATGGGCCCGAGGAAGGACACCGGGGAGCTGTTTTTT
CASNMGPRKDTGELFF
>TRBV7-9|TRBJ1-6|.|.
TGTGCCAGCAGCTTAGAACAGAATTCACCCCTCCACTTT
CASSLEQNSPLHF
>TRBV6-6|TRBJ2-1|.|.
TGTGCCAGCAGTTACTTTGGGGGATCTAGCGAGCAGTTCTTC
CASSYFGGSSEQFF
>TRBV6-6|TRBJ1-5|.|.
TGTGCCAGCAGTTACCCCATTCAGGGTAGCAATCAGCCCCAGCATTTT
CASSYPIQGSNQPQHF
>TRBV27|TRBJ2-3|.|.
TGTGCCAGCAGTTTGTCCCCGGTAAAAGATACGCAGTATTTT
CASSLSPVKDTQYF
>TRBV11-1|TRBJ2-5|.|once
TGTGCCAGCAGCGGCCCTAGGGAGAGTCGGGGGCAAGAGACCCAGTACTTC
CASSGPRESRGQETQYF
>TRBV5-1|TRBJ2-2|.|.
TGCGCCAGCAGCGGGGGAAACACCGGGGAGCTGTTTTTT
CASSGGNTGELFF
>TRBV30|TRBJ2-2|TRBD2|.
TGTGCCTGGAGGGGAGGGCTAGCGGGAGAGTCGTACACCGGGGAGCTGTTTTTT
CAWRGGLAGESYTGELFF
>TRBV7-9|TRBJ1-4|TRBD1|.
TGTGCCAGCAGCTTACGACAGGGGACTAATGAAAAACTGTTTTTT
CASSLRQGTNEKLFF
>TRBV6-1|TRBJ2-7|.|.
TGTGCCAGCAGTGTAGGCAGGGGGGTCTACGAGCAGTACTTC
CASSVGRGVYEQYF
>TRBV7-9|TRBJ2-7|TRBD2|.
TGTGCCAGCAGCGGGCTGAGGGGAGGGCCCTACGAGCAGTACTTC
CASSGLRGGPYEQYF
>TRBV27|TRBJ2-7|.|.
TGTGCCAGCAGTCTATTAGGGCCTTCCTACGAGCAGTACTTC
CASSLLGPSYEQYF
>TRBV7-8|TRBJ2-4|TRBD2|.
TGTGCCAGCAGCTTTAGCGGGGGGATGGTCAAAAACATTCAGTACTTC
CASSFSGGMVKNIQYF